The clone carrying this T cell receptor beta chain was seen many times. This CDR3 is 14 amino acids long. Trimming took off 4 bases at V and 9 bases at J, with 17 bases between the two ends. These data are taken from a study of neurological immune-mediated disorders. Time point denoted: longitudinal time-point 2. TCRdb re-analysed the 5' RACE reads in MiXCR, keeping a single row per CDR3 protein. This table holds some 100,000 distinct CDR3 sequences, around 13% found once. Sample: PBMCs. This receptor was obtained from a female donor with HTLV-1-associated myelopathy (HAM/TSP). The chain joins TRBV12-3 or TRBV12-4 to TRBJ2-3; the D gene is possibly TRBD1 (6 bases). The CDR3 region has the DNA TGTGCCAGCAGTTCCTACCAGGGGCTGGGGACGCAGTATTTT. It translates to CASSSYQGLGTQYF.